The 2 T cell receptor beta chains below were found in one sample sequenced in a study of OX40 agonist ivuxolimab in advanced cancers. Clones were sequenced by immunoSEQ multiplex PCR, and TCRdb holds only the in-frame ones, with some missing. Found here are 75,000 to 95,000 clones, 85% to 90% of them singletons; the top ten hold around 0.21%. The specimen comprised CD4+ or CD8+ T cells sorted from blood, sampled in a trial of the OX40 agonist ivuxolimab. These receptors all come from an adult with an advanced solid tumor such as melanoma, head and neck, liver or kidney cancer.

The CDR3 here is CASSPGLQYGYTF. CDR3 bases: TGCGCCAGCAGCCCGGGACTTCAATATGGCTACACCTTC. The chain employs TRBV10-1 and TRBJ1-2; D is perhaps TRBD1 (5 bases). The CDR3 is 13 residues long. Germline CDR1 WNHNN, CDR2 SYGVQD (reference sequence). The V gene lost 6 bases and the J gene lost 5 bases, with 13 bases spanning the gap.

The chain joins TRBV7-2 to TRBJ2-2, with D tentatively TRBD1 or TRBD2 (8 bases each). V was clipped by 5 bases and J by 5 bases, with 18 bases between them. CDR1 and CDR2 (germline): SGHTA, FQGNSA. CDR3 length equals 16 residues. The CDR3 coding sequence is TGTGCCAGCAGCCCGGGGGGGACAGGTCGGACCGGGGAGCTGTTTTTT. This gives the protein CASSPGGTGRTGELFF.